This passage covers 14 T cell receptor beta chains from one sample sequenced in a study of cytomegalovirus exposure and HLA in healthy donors. The PCR used 60 Vbeta and 13 Jbeta primers. The assay was immunoSEQ multiplex PCR, and TCRdb's table has in-frame clones only and misses some. The sample consists of 120,000 or so clones, more than 60% of them appearing once. Sequencing used PBMCs. Every receptor here comes from a man aged 30 to 45 in good health and CMV-seronegative.

The rearrangement uses TRBV5-4 and TRBJ2-7; D gene unclear. The CDR3 spans 14 residues. Germline loops: CDR1 SGHNT, CDR2 YYREEE (reference sequence). Trimming removed 7 bases from V and 7 bases from J, with 21 bases in between. The DNA of the CDR3 is TGTGCCAGCGCTATGGCAGGCCCTCCATCAGAGCAGTACTTC. It codes for CASAMAGPPSEQYF.

The rearrangement links TRBV9 to TRBJ1-2; no firm D call. This CDR3 has 14 amino acids. Trimming cost V 4 bases and J 8 bases, with 18 bases left between them. In germline, CDR1 is SGDLS, CDR2 YYNGEE. The CDR3 sequence: CASSPRSGGGGYTF. The CDR3 DNA is TGTGCCAGCAGCCCCCGGAGTGGCGGAGGAGGCTACACCTTC.

This clone was observed a few times. This rearrangement joins TRBV9 to TRBJ2-7; D is possibly TRBD1 (7 bases). CDR3 length equals 15 residues. The V end was cut by 0 bases, the J end by 3 bases, with 13 bases between. The germline gives CDR1 SGDLS, CDR2 YYNGEE. This CDR3 is CASSVASGGSYEQYF. The CDR3 coding sequence is TGTGCCAGCAGCGTAGCATCAGGGGGGAGCTACGAGCAGTACTTC.

V and J are TRBV7-9 and TRBJ2-5, with D possibly matching TRBD1 (7 bases). The germline CDR1 and CDR2 sequences are SEHNR and FQNEAQ (reference sequence). The CDR3 consists of 15 residues. V lost 3 bases to trimming and J lost 5 bases, with 16 bases between them. The DNA of the CDR3 is TGTGCCAGCAGCTTCGGGGGACAGTACCGGGAGACCCAGTACTTC. The encoded protein is CASSFGGQYRETQYF.

Only one count was recorded for this clone. The V call is TRBV6-1, the J call TRBJ2-5; D is unresolved. The V and J ends lost 2 bases and 5 bases respectively, with 6 bases between them. Germline V gene lookup returns CDR1 MNHNS and CDR2 SASEGT. The CDR3 length is 12 residues. The CDR3 loop is CASSESAETQYF. CDR3 sequence (DNA): TGTGCCAGCAGTGAAAGTGCGGAGACCCAGTACTTC.

CDR3 sequence reads: CASSLGTNPYEQYF. The CDR3 bases are TGTGCCAGCAGCTTGGGGACTAACCCCTACGAGCAGTACTTC. The chain carries TRBV5-4 and TRBJ2-7, with D tentatively TRBD2 (6 bases). The CDR3 covers 14 residues. Germline CDR1 SGHNT, CDR2 YYREEE (reference sequence). Trimming took 0 bases from V and 2 from J, leaving 9 bases between them. The full variable domain, with the rest looked up from reference TRBV5-4 and TRBJ2-7, is ETGVTQSPTHLIKTRGQQVTLRCSSQSGHNTVSWYQQALGQGPQFIFQYYREEENGRGNFPPRFSGLQFPNYSSELNVNALELDDSALYLCASSLGTNPYEQYFGPGTRLTVT.

The rearrangement joins TRBV6-6 to TRBJ2-7; 11 positions match TRBD1. J was trimmed by 2 bases and V by 1 base; bases with no gene match: 4. The CDR3 consists of 16 residues. Per germline, CDR1 MNHNY and CDR2 SVGAGI (reference sequence). Here the CDR3 reads CASSYYSGQGAYEQYF. CDR3 DNA sequence: TGTGCCAGCAGTTACTATTCGGGACAGGGGGCCTACGAGCAGTACTTC.

Only a few counts were recorded for this clone. The V and J genes are TRBV5-1 and TRBJ1-5, with TRBD1 identical over 10 bases. V was pared by 5 bases and J by 6 bases, with 11 bases of the junction left unmatched. Germline CDR1 is SGHRS and CDR2 is YFSETQ. This CDR3 is built from 16 residues. CDR3 protein: CASSLGGTGVPQPQHF. CDR3 nucleotides: TGCGCCAGCAGTCTAGGGGGGACAGGGGTCCCTCAGCCCCAGCATTTT.

This clone has just one count. The chain carries TRBV9 and TRBJ2-3; 9 positions match TRBD2. The V gene end was trimmed by 1 base and the J gene end by 0 bases; junction bases not matched to a gene: 3. The CDR3 is 16 residues long. Germline V gene sequence: CDR1 SGDLS, CDR2 YYNGEE. The CDR3 protein is CASSVTAGGSTDTQYF. CDR3 bases: TGTGCCAGCAGCGTAACAGCGGGGGGTAGCACAGATACGCAGTATTTT.

The chain recombines TRBV7-2 with TRBJ1-2; maybe TRBD1 (6 bases). Trimming removed 6 bases from V and 7 bases from J, with 15 bases in between. This CDR3 contains 13 residues. The germline V gene encodes CDR1 SGHTA and CDR2 FQGNSA. The CDR3 protein is CASSIGGGLGYTF. CDR3 coding DNA: TGTGCCAGCAGTATAGGGGGGGGGCTTGGCTACACCTTC.

This clone has more than one count but fewer than ten. The J gene is TRBJ1-1, the V gene TRBV9, with TRBD1 matching over 11 bases. CDR1 is SGDLS, CDR2 YYNGEE, per germline. The CDR3 extends over 17 amino acids. Trimming cost V 2 bases and J 4 bases; bases outside gene matches: 10. The CDR3: CASSVSPAGTGGTEAFF. CDR3 nucleotide sequence: TGTGCCAGCAGCGTCTCACCTGCCGGGACAGGGGGCACTGAAGCTTTCTTT.

The V and J genes are TRBV15 and TRBJ1-4, with unresolved D. CDR1 and CDR2 from the germline V gene are LNHNV and YYDKDF (reference sequence). The CDR3 spans 15 residues. Trimming cost V 0 bases and J 4 bases, with 9 bases left between them. Here the CDR3 reads CATSRDPTYNEKLFF. The DNA of the CDR3 is TGTGCCACCAGCAGAGATCCCACTTATAATGAAAAACTGTTTTTT. The whole variable domain, filled in from reference TRBV15 and TRBJ1-4, reads DAMVIQNPRYQVTQFGKPVTLSCSQTLNHNVMYWYQQKSSQAPKLLFHYYDKDFNNEADTPDNFQSRRPNTSFCFLDIRSPGLGDTAMYLCATSRDPTYNEKLFFGSGTQLSVL.

The chain couples TRBV19 to TRBJ2-1; a possible D gene is TRBD1 (5 bases). Between the trimmed V and J ends, which lost 5 bases and 1 base, there was a span of 12 bases. The CDR3 length is 15 residues. Germline CDR1 LNHDA, CDR2 SQIVND (reference sequence). The CDR3, as DNA: TGTGCCAGTAGTCTCGCAGGGAATTCCTACAATGAGCAGTTCTTC. This sequence encodes CASSLAGNSYNEQFF.

This clone was counted once. In nucleotides, the CDR3 is TGCGCCAGCAGCTTGATGGGACTAGCGGGGGGAGGAGAGACCCAGTACTTC. Its translation: CASSLMGLAGGGETQYF. The chain employs TRBV5-1 and TRBJ2-5; 15 bases are shared with TRBD2. Germline loops: CDR1 SGHRS, CDR2 YFSETQ. CDR3 length: 17 amino acids. V was clipped by 1 base and J by 4 bases; unmatched bases: 5.